Listed below are T cell receptor beta chains from one sample, sequenced in a study of blood T cell repertoires in COVID-19. Sequencing was performed with immunoSEQ multiplex PCR; in TCRdb, only in-frame clones are kept and a portion is missing. The table records around 86,000 clones, about 90% of them present only once. Source material: peripheral blood. All receptors derive from a human donor with acute or convalescent COVID-19. The donor label of this sample is uncertain. CDR3s include the opening cysteine and the closing phenylalanine or tryptophan. A D gene is named only where the DNA matches it firmly. For some rows the clone size is stated as once, few or many, or as a class when expanded; others skip it.

>.|TRBV6-2/TRBV6-3|TRBJ1-5|.
CASSYDPGKGRGQPQHF
TGTGCCAGCAGTTACGATCCAGGGAAGGGGAGGGGTCAGCCCCAGCATTTT
>.|TRBV19|TRBJ2-7|TRBD1
CASSDRGSSYEQYF
TGTGCCAGTAGTGACAGGGGATCATCCTACGAGCAGTACTTC
>.|TRBV9|TRBJ2-2|TRBD2
CASSKSGLALGWTGELFF
TGTGCCAGCAGCAAATCGGGACTAGCGTTGGGATGGACCGGGGAGCTGTTTTTT
>.|TRBV3-1/TRBV3-2|TRBJ1-4|.
CASSLRTEPNEKLFF
TGTGCCAGCAGCCTCCGGACAGAGCCAAATGAAAAACTGTTTTTT
>.|TRBV29-1|TRBJ2-4|TRBD2
CSVSPSGGSGNIQYF
TGCAGCGTTTCGCCTAGCGGGGGTTCGGGAAACATTCAGTACTTC
>.|TRBV19|TRBJ1-4|TRBD1
CASRPRGTGNEKLFF
TGTGCCAGTAGGCCCCGGGGGACAGGAAATGAAAAACTGTTTTTT
>.|TRBV18|TRBJ1-1|.
CASSPRPVWNTEAFF
TGTGCCAGCTCACCACGTCCGGTCTGGAACACTGAAGCTTTCTTT
>.|TRBV27|TRBJ2-6|TRBD1
CASSRGDSVGGANVLTF
TGTGCCAGCAGTAGAGGGGACAGTGTAGGGGGGGCCAACGTCCTGACTTTC
>.|TRBV30|TRBJ2-7|TRBD1
CAWSRGGTGLHEQYF
TGTGCCTGGAGTCGAGGTGGGACAGGGTTACACGAGCAGTACTTC
>.|TRBV9|TRBJ2-3|TRBD1
CASRGTGTDTQYF
TGTGCCAGCAGGGGGACAGGGACAGATACGCAGTATTTT
>.|TRBV24-1|TRBJ2-3|TRBD2
CATSDLSGARTDTQYF
TGTGCCACCAGTGACCTTAGCGGGGCCCGCACAGATACGCAGTATTTT
>.|TRBV7-9|TRBJ1-6|.
CASSSTQSPLHF
TGTGCCAGCAGCTCCACACAGAGCCCCCTCCACTTT
>.|TRBV6-6|TRBJ2-7|TRBD1
CASSGPGQGPREQYF
TGTGCCAGCAGTGGCCCTGGACAGGGCCCTAGGGAGCAGTACTTC
>.|TRBV10-3|TRBJ2-3|TRBD2
CAIAGGLHYDTQYF
TGTGCCATAGCGGGGGGGTTGCATTATGATACGCAGTATTTT
>.|TRBV7-9|TRBJ1-6|TRBD1
CASSSPGQDNSPLHF
TGTGCCAGCAGCTCCCCGGGACAGGATAATTCACCCCTCCACTTT
>.|TRBV19|TRBJ1-1|.
CASSIPAGATNTEAFF
TGTGCCAGTAGTATTCCCGCGGGGGCTACGAACACTGAAGCTTTCTTT
>.|TRBV9|TRBJ1-2|.
CASSVDINYGYTF
TGTGCCAGCAGCGTGGACATTAACTATGGCTACACCTTC
>.|TRBV9|TRBJ2-3|.
CASSLVGGTDTQYF
TGTGCCAGCAGCCTCGTCGGGGGAACAGATACGCAGTATTTT
>.|TRBV5-1|TRBJ1-2|TRBD1
CASSSDRGRGAYGYTF
TGCGCCAGCAGCTCGGACAGGGGGCGTGGGGCCTATGGCTACACCTTC
>.|TRBV28|TRBJ2-2|.
CASRIPGGELFF
TGTGCCAGCCGAATCCCCGGCGGGGAGCTGTTTTTT
>.|TRBV18|TRBJ2-5|TRBD1
CASSSEKTGIYQETQYF
TGTGCCAGCTCATCAGAGAAGACAGGGATATACCAAGAGACCCAGTACTTC
>.|TRBV6-5|TRBJ1-3|.
CASSYRGRGAGNTIYF
TGTGCCAGCAGTTACCGGGGCCGCGGGGCTGGAAACACCATATATTTT
>.|TRBV28|TRBJ1-3|TRBD1
CASSSRTGKEAGNTIYF
TGTGCCAGCAGTTCCAGGACAGGGAAGGAAGCTGGAAACACCATATATTTT
>.|TRBV5-1|TRBJ1-4|.
CASSPGETTNEKLFF
TGCGCCAGCAGCCCCGGGGAGACCACTAATGAAAAACTGTTTTTT
>.|TRBV12-3/TRBV12-4|TRBJ1-1|.
CASSLTATEAFF
TGTGCCAGCAGTTTAACCGCGACTGAAGCTTTCTTT
>.|TRBV4-1|TRBJ1-2|.
CASSIDRNYGYTF
TGCGCCAGCAGCATCGACAGAAACTATGGCTACACCTTC
>once|TRBV7-2|TRBJ2-5|.
CASSLRSRALRETQYF
TGTGCCAGCAGCTTACGAAGCAGGGCGTTGCGGGAGACCCAGTACTTC
>.|TRBV5-1|TRBJ2-5|TRBD2
CASSQGLAGVTQYF
TGCGCCAGCAGCCAGGGACTAGCGGGGGTGACCCAGTACTTC
>.|TRBV30|TRBJ2-3|.
CAWSKEGLRHTDTQYF
TGTGCCTGGAGTAAGGAGGGACTCCGTCACACAGATACGCAGTATTTT
>.|TRBV7-3|TRBJ1-1|.
CASSLRQVNTEAFF
TGTGCCAGCAGCTTAAGGCAGGTCAACACTGAAGCTTTCTTT
>once|TRBV6-5|TRBJ2-7|TRBD1
CATSGTVSYEQYF
TGTGCCACCTCCGGGACAGTCTCCTACGAGCAGTACTTC
>.|TRBV7-8|TRBJ1-1|.
CASSLEARVVSGTEAFF
TGTGCCAGCAGCTTAGAGGCCAGGGTGGTATCGGGCACTGAAGCTTTCTTT
>.|TRBV30|TRBJ1-2|.
CAWSVQSARVHGYTF
TGTGCCTGGAGTGTACAGTCGGCCAGGGTCCATGGCTACACCTTC
>.|TRBV7-3|TRBJ2-3|.
CASSLGIAADTQYF
TGTGCCAGCAGCTTAGGGATAGCGGCAGATACGCAGTATTTT
>.|TRBV4-1|TRBJ2-5|.
CASSRQGTETQYF
TGCGCCAGCAGCCGGCAGGGGACGGAGACCCAGTACTTC
>.|TRBV21-1|TRBJ2-1|.
CASSLRQGACDEQFF
TGTGCCAGCAGCCTCCGACAGGGGGCGTGTGATGAGCAGTTCTTC
>.|TRBV19|TRBJ1-2|TRBD1
CASSTTGGANYGYTF
TGTGCCAGTAGTACAACAGGGGGCGCGAACTATGGCTACACCTTC
>once|TRBV7-9|TRBJ2-3|.
CASSFGLAGTQYF
TGTGCCAGCAGCTTCGGACTCGCCGGCACGCAGTATTTT
>once|TRBV2|TRBJ2-2|.
CASSGRGPNTGELFF
TGTGCCAGCAGTGGGAGGGGGCCCAACACCGGGGAGCTGTTTTTT